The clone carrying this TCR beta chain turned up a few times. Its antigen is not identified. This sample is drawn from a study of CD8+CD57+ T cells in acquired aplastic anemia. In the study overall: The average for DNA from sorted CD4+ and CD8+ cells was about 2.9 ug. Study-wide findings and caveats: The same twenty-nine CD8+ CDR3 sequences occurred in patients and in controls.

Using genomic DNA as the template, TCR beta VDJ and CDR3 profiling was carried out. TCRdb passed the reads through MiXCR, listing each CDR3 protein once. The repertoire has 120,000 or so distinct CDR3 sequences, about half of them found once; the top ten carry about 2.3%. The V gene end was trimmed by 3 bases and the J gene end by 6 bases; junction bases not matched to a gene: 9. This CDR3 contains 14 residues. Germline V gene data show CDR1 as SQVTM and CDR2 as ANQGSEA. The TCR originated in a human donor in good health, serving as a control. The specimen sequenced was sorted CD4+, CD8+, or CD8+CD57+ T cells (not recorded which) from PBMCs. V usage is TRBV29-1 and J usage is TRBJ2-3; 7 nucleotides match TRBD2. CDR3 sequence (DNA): TGCAGCGTTGACGGGGCTAGCGGAAGGGATACGCAGTATTTT. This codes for CSVDGASGRDTQYF.